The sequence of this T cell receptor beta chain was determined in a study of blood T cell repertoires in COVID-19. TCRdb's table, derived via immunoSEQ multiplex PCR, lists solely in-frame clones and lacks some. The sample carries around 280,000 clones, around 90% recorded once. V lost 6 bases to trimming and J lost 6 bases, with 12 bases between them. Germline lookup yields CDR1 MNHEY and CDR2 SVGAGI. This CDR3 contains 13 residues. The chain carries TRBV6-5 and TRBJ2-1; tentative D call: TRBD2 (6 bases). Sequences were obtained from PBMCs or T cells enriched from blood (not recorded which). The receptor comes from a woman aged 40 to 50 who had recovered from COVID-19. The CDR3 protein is CASRGWGVNEQFF. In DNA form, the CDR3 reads TGTGCCAGCAGGGGATGGGGGGTCAATGAGCAGTTCTTC.